Below are 20 T cell receptor beta chains sequenced from a single sample in a study of T cells in Graves' hyperthyroidism and ophthalmopathy (dated by TCRdb to between 2018 and 2020). Libraries were prepared through multiplex PCR. Sequencing was performed on an Illumina HiSeq 2000. The TCR beta CDR3 regions were amplified from the RNA transcripts. The TCR CDR3 was subjected to a first round of RT-PCR using the HTBI primer set and the Qiagen OneStep RT-PCR kit. Through fastp at Q25 and MiXCR, TCRdb rebuilt clones from the public reads, retaining in-frame beta chains. CDR3 protein sequences are deduplicated, and each keeps its most common genes and DNA. This sample gives fewer than 300,000 distinct CDR3 sequences in total; 13% to 15% of them show up just once. The top ten constitute about 30% of the sample. Sequencing was carried out using blood. The receptors come from a woman in her fifties or sixties with Graves' hyperthyroidism that later progressed to Graves' ophthalmopathy.

This clonotype was seen a handful of times. The chain links TRBV5-4 to TRBJ1-6; 10 nucleotides align to TRBD1. Losses at the gene ends were 3 bases for V and 10 bases for J; bases not matched to a gene: 4. The CDR3 length is 14 residues. Germline V CDR1 and CDR2: SGHNT, YYREEE (reference sequence). The CDR3 sequence is CASSWDRGWSPLHF. In DNA, the CDR3 is TGTGCCAGCAGCTGGGACAGGGGTTGGTCACCCCTCCACTTT.

This clonotype was counted ten times or more. This rearrangement joins TRBV2 to TRBJ2-1; perhaps TRBD2 as D (6 bases). The CDR3 is 14 residues long. CDR1 SNHLY and CDR2 FYNNEI come from the germline V gene. V was pared by 7 bases and J by 3 bases, with 13 bases between. The CDR3 nucleotides are TGTGCCAGCAAACCGGGACTCTTCTACAATGAGCAGTTCTTC. Translating gives CASKPGLFYNEQFF.

This clonotype appeared many times. The rearrangement links TRBV10-3 to TRBJ2-7; 8 bases map to TRBD1. Looked up from germline, CDR1 is ENHRY and CDR2 is SYGVKD. Trimming cost V 8 bases and J 5 bases; bases outside gene matches: 5. The CDR3 is 12 residues long. CDR3 residues: CAIDRGSDEQYF. For the CDR3, the DNA is TGTGCCATCGACAGGGGCTCGGACGAGCAGTACTTC.

V and J are TRBV5-1 and TRBJ2-3, with TRBD2 as a possible D gene (5 bases). V gave up 0 bases and J gave up 4 bases, with 15 bases separating them. The CDR3 spans 16 residues. Germline loops: CDR1 SGHRS, CDR2 YFSETQ. The CDR3 sequence is CASSLAGRASADTQYF. CDR3 nucleotide sequence: TGCGCCAGCAGCTTGGCCGGGCGGGCTTCGGCAGATACGCAGTATTTT.

In its sample, this clonotype was seen many times. This chain links TRBV28 with TRBJ2-1; D uncertain. Germline V CDR1 and CDR2: MDHEN, SYDVKM. Trimming shortened V by 8 bases and J by 0 bases, and 17 bases separated the two germline ends. The CDR3 runs 16 residues. CDR3 protein: CASPRASLSSYNEQFF. In DNA, the CDR3 is TGTGCCAGCCCACGAGCCTCCCTAAGCTCCTACAATGAGCAGTTCTTC.

This clonotype was seen ten or more times. The rearrangement uses TRBV2 and TRBJ1-4, with a tentative D call TRBD1 (6 bases). From germline, CDR1 is SNHLY and CDR2 FYNNEI. Trimming stripped 1 base from V and 0 bases from J, with 15 bases between. The length of the CDR3 is 18 residues. The CDR3 DNA follows: TGTGCCAGCAGTGAAGAAGATTGGACAGCAGCAACTAATGAAAAACTGTTTTTT. Translation: CASSEEDWTAATNEKLFF.

In its sample, this clonotype was seen many times. The J gene is TRBJ2-2, the V gene TRBV9, with a possible D match to TRBD2 (5 bases). The ends were cut back, 6 bases at V and 2 bases at J, with 14 bases in the middle. The CDR3 has 15 amino acids. The germline gives CDR1 SGDLS, CDR2 YYNGEE. The DNA of the CDR3 is TGTGCCAGCAACCCCGGACTTACCAACACCGGGGAGCTGTTTTTT. Its translation: CASNPGLTNTGELFF.

This clonotype has only a few counts. The rearrangement joins TRBV7-2 to TRBJ1-1; no firm D call. This CDR3 comprises 13 residues. V was trimmed by 2 bases and J by 4 bases, leaving 8 bases between them. Germline V gives CDR1 SGHTA, CDR2 FQGNSA. CDR3 loop: CASSLIWGTEAFF. In nucleotides, the CDR3 is TGTGCCAGCAGCTTAATTTGGGGCACTGAAGCTTTCTTT.

There are many counts of this clonotype. V is TRBV28 and J is TRBJ2-2, with D unclear. Trimming left V 3 bases short and J 4 bases short, with 15 bases between. CDR3 length equals 16 residues. In germline, CDR1 is MDHEN, CDR2 SYDVKM. CDR3 sequence: CASSFPRTVGTGELFF. CDR3 bases: TGTGCCAGCAGTTTTCCCCGGACGGTCGGCACCGGGGAGCTGTTTTTT.

This clonotype was recorded many times. V usage is TRBV30 and J usage is TRBJ2-3, with 10 nucleotides matching TRBD2. The CDR3 is made up of 15 amino acids. CDR1 and CDR2 (germline): GTSNPN, SVGIG (reference sequence). V lost 1 base, J lost 3 bases, and 4 bases stayed unmatched. As DNA, the CDR3 is TGTGCCTGGAGTGCGACTAGCGGGTTAACAGATACGCAGTATTTT. Encoded protein: CAWSATSGLTDTQYF.

There are many counts of this clonotype. V usage is TRBV6-2 or TRBV6-3 and J usage is TRBJ2-1, with 12 positions matching TRBD2. The trim removed 5 bases at V and 7 bases at J, leaving 9 bases unmatched. Looked up from germline, CDR1 is MNHEY and CDR2 is SVGEGT. This CDR3 comprises 16 residues. The CDR3 protein is CASSGLAGIGSNEQFF. CDR3 in DNA: TGTGCCAGCAGTGGACTAGCGGGAATCGGTTCTAATGAGCAGTTCTTC.

This clonotype has a count of ten or more. V and J are TRBV10-3 and TRBJ2-1, with D perhaps TRBD2 (6 bases). This CDR3 is built from 15 residues. CDR1 and CDR2 from the germline V gene are ENHRY and SYGVKD. Trimming stripped 10 bases from V and 6 bases from J, with 22 bases between. The CDR3 protein is CATDSGKLAANEQFF. In nucleotides, the CDR3 is TGTGCCACCGATTCAGGGAAACTAGCTGCCAATGAGCAGTTCTTC.

This clonotype was recorded many times. The chain carries TRBV27 and TRBJ1-1, with TRBD1 as a possible D gene (6 bases). Germline-derived CDR1 and CDR2 are MNHEY and SMNVEV (reference sequence). The CDR3 has 11 amino acids. The CDR3 loop is CTTGRGTEAFF. The CDR3 DNA follows: TGTACCACAGGGAGGGGGACTGAAGCTTTCTTT.

This clonotype was detected a few times. The genes are TRBV9 and TRBJ1-6, with D possibly TRBD1 on 6 matching bases. From germline, CDR1 is SGDLS and CDR2 YYNGEE. V shed 0 bases and J shed 5 bases, with 9 bases lying between them. This CDR3 region has 15 residues. CDR3 amino acids: CASSVGAGDNSPLHF. CDR3 sequence (DNA): TGTGCCAGCAGCGTAGGGGCAGGGGATAATTCACCCCTCCACTTT. The entire variable domain, with the rest obtained from reference TRBV9 and TRBJ1-6, is as follows: DSGVTQTPKHLITATGQRVTLRCSPRSGDLSVYWYQQSLDQGLQFLIQYYNGEERAKGNILERFSAQQFPDLHSELNLSSLELGDSALYFCASSVGAGDNSPLHFGNGTRLTVT.

This clonotype turned up a few times. This chain uses TRBV3-1 with TRBJ2-5, with 11 bases aligning to TRBD1. Germline values: CDR1 LGHDT, CDR2 YNNKEL (reference sequence). This CDR3 is 15 amino acids long. V gave up 4 bases and J gave up 5 bases; unmatched junction bases: 6. Written as DNA, the CDR3 is TGTGCCAGCAGCCGGGGGGACAGGGGGAGGGAGACCCAGTACTTC. It encodes CASSRGDRGRETQYF.

This clonotype has a count of ten or more. The rearrangement links TRBV27 to TRBJ2-7; tentative D call: TRBD2 (5 bases). This CDR3 is 14 amino acids long. Germline lookup yields CDR1 MNHEY and CDR2 SMNVEV (reference sequence). V was pared by 6 bases and J by 6 bases, with 18 bases between. CDR3 residues: CASSPRGQTREQYF. CDR3 coding DNA: TGTGCCAGCAGCCCCCGGGGTCAGACGCGCGAGCAGTACTTC.

This sequence joins TRBV5-1 and TRBJ1-1; D is perhaps TRBD1 (5 bases). Germline V gene lookup returns CDR1 SGHRS and CDR2 YFSETQ. The length of the CDR3 is 15 residues. Trimming cost V 1 base and J 4 bases, with 14 bases left between them. CDR3 bases: TGCGCCAGCAGCTTGATGGGGGGTGTTGGCACTGAAGCTTTCTTT. Translating gives CASSLMGGVGTEAFF.

The sample holds many counts of this clonotype. The chain employs TRBV2 and TRBJ2-1, with D perhaps matching TRBD2 (7 bases). Between the trimmed V and J ends, which lost 5 bases and 8 bases, there was a span of 16 bases. Germline V gene lookup returns CDR1 SNHLY and CDR2 FYNNEI. The CDR3 length is 14 residues. The CDR3 sequence: CASSTEGGFYEQFF. The CDR3, as DNA: TGTGCCAGCAGTACCGAGGGGGGGTTCTATGAGCAGTTCTTC.

In its sample, this clonotype was seen many times. The CDR3 DNA sequence: TGTGCCAGCAGCTTCGACGGGAGGACAGATACGCAGTATTTT. It codes for CASSFDGRTDTQYF. V usage is TRBV11-3 and J usage is TRBJ2-3; TRBD2 matches 7 bases. CDR3 length equals 14 residues. Trimming removed 3 bases from V and 3 bases from J; junction bases left unmatched: 3. Germline V CDR1 and CDR2: SGHNT, YENEEA. Complete variable domain (other parts from reference TRBV11-3 and TRBJ2-3): EAGVVQSPRYKIIEKKQPVAFWCNPISGHNTLYWYLQNLGQGPELLIRYENEEAVDDSQLPKDRFSAERLKGVDSTLKIQPAELGDSAVYLCASSFDGRTDTQYFGPGTRLTVL.

This clonotype was detected many times. The CDR3 is CSARETSGGSYEQYF. CDR3 DNA: TGCAGTGCTAGAGAGACTAGCGGGGGGAGCTACGAGCAGTACTTC. This chain connects TRBV20-1 to TRBJ2-7; TRBD2 agrees at 13 bases. The CDR3 is 15 residues long. The V segment lost 0 bases and the J segment 3 bases; nucleotides outside the gene matches: 2. Germline V lookup: CDR1 DFQATT, CDR2 SNEGSKA (reference sequence).